This T cell receptor (beta chain) was recovered during a study of T cell changes during pregnancy in multiple sclerosis (dated by TCRdb to the late 2010s). In terms of the full investigation: The study examined how the T cell repertoire changed over the course of pregnancy in women with multiple sclerosis.

Libraries were prepared through the immunoSEQ multiplex PCR assay. TCRdb limited this immuneACCESS table to in-frame rearrangements with V and J called. A share of clones is missing; checked studies link under half to unresolved V genes, and the rest is unexplained. The sample table lists about 11,000 clones, 85% to 95% of them with a count of one. The ten top clones hold almost 0.3% of the sample. For this clone: What this receptor recognizes is not known. No much larger clone is present one base from it, and per-base qualities are unavailable.

Spanning cysteine to phenylalanine, the CDR3 consists of 16 amino acids. Only CDR3 DNA remains: 48 bases, in frame from the first base. The germline V gene (reference sequence) provides CDR1 SEHNR and CDR2 FQNEAQ. Unmatched junction bases come to 12, with V trimmed by 5 bases and J by 6 bases. This receptor was obtained from a female donor with multiple sclerosis, enrolled in a pregnancy study. Sequences were derived from CD4+ T cells from peripheral blood mononuclear cells, sampled before pregnancy. Here the chain combines TRBV7-9 and TRBJ2-1; 8 central nucleotides agree with TRBD2. Read as DNA, the sequence is TGTGCCAGCAGCCAGAGGGTCGGGGGGGCGGTCAATGAGCAGTTCTTC. It encodes CASSQRVGGAVNEQFF.